The 27 T cell receptor beta chains given below trace back to one sample, sequenced in a study of monozygotic twins with inflammatory bowel disease. TCRdb re-called the 5' RACE reads and catalogs CDR3 proteins one per entry, DNA excluded. This sample's clone table lists roughly 330,000 distinct CDR3 sequences. The sample comprised blood. These receptors were collected from a human donor with ulcerative colitis or Crohn's disease, or a healthy co-twin of an affected twin (not recorded which).

The chain combines TRBV27 with TRBJ2-1; TCRdb names TRBD2, which stays unverified in the absence of DNA. The CDR3 is 15 amino acids. CDR1 is MNHEY, CDR2 SMNVEV, per germline (reference sequence). CDR3 loop: CASSSPTSGLNEQFF.

The chain couples TRBV27 to TRBJ2-1; without DNA, the TCRdb call of TRBD1 cannot be checked. The CDR3 spans 14 residues. The V gene's germline CDR1 is MNHEY and CDR2 SMNVEV (reference sequence). CDR3 amino acids: CASSAGTTNNEQFF.

The V gene is TRBV10-3, the J gene TRBJ2-3; TCRdb lists TRBD1, though no DNA is available to test this call. Germline values: CDR1 ENHRY, CDR2 SYGVKD. The CDR3 sequence is 15 residues long. CDR3 sequence reads: CAINSDRGRIDTQYF.

The chain uses TRBV7-9 and TRBJ1-1; absent DNA, TCRdb's TRBD1 call cannot be checked. This CDR3 comprises 13 residues. The germline V gene has CDR1 SEHNR and CDR2 FQNEAQ (reference sequence). This chain's CDR3 is CASSLVTVPEAFF.

This chain connects TRBV4-1 to TRBJ1-1; TCRdb selects TRBD1, and the lack of DNA leaves this call unchecked. Looked up from germline, CDR1 is MGHRA and CDR2 is YSYEKL. The CDR3 is 15 residues long. The CDR3 loop reads CASSQEDRVLTEAFF.

J is TRBJ2-5 and V is TRBV5-6; TCRdb outputs TRBD1, but without DNA this stays unchecked. In germline, CDR1 is SGHDT, CDR2 YYEEEE. The CDR3 totals 14 residues. The CDR3 is CASSSGQGGETQYF.

This chain joins TRBV27 and TRBJ2-2; the D call of TRBD1 rests on TCRdb alone, since no DNA is present to check it. Germline V CDR1 and CDR2: MNHEY, SMNVEV (reference sequence). This CDR3 spans 15 amino acids. CDR3 protein: CASRPPGTIIGELFF.

The chain employs TRBV10-3 and TRBJ2-1; TCRdb indicates TRBD1, and absent DNA this call remains unverified. CDR3 length equals 13 residues. Germline values: CDR1 ENHRY, CDR2 SYGVKD. The CDR3 sequence is CAISETGPNEQFF.

The chain joins TRBV19 to TRBJ2-7; without DNA, the TCRdb call of TRBD1 cannot be checked. This CDR3 is built from 14 residues. The V gene's germline CDR1 is LNHDA and CDR2 SQIVND (reference sequence). The chain's CDR3 is CASKRQGAGYEQYF.

CDR3 region: CASSPGVEGHQPQHF. V is TRBV18 and J is TRBJ1-5. CDR1 is KGHSH, CDR2 LQKENI, per germline. CDR3 length equals 15 residues.

This chain joins TRBV7-8 and TRBJ1-5; with no DNA, the TCRdb D assignment of TRBD1 cannot be verified. Germline V gene data show CDR1 as SGHVS and CDR2 as FQNEAQ. This CDR3 contains 13 residues. The CDR3 loop is CASSLARRQPQHF.

This chain uses TRBV5-1 with TRBJ2-1; TCRdb reports TRBD2, a call that lacks DNA to check it against. The CDR3 loop spans 16 amino acids. Germline V lookup: CDR1 SGHRS, CDR2 YFSETQ. The CDR3 loop is CASSLVGGGTYNEQFF.

This chain links TRBV7-8 with TRBJ2-2; TCRdb designates TRBD1, a call that cannot be tested without DNA. Per the germline V gene, CDR1 is SGHVS and CDR2 is FQNEAQ. The CDR3 loop spans 18 amino acids. The CDR3 spells CASSAQRDDLWGAGELFF.

The rearrangement joins TRBV4-1 to TRBJ1-2; there is no DNA to check the TCRdb D call of TRBD1. The CDR3 consists of 14 residues. From germline, CDR1 is MGHRA and CDR2 YSYEKL. CDR3 residues: CASSHFGRGYGYTF.

The V call is TRBV5-4, the J call TRBJ2-3; the D call of TRBD1 rests on TCRdb alone, since no DNA is present to check it. Germline V gene data show CDR1 as SGHNT and CDR2 as YYREEE (reference sequence). CDR3 length equals 15 residues. CDR3 protein: CASSLVGGITDTQYF.

The chain links TRBV19 to TRBJ1-5. This CDR3 has 15 residues. Germline V gives CDR1 LNHDA, CDR2 SQIVND (reference sequence). The CDR3 sequence is CASSIGGFSNQPQHF.

The CDR3 protein is CASSLAWQGSADTQYF. The chain recombines TRBV7-6 with TRBJ2-3; absent DNA, TCRdb's TRBD1 call cannot be checked. The germline gives CDR1 SGHVS, CDR2 FNYEAQ. This CDR3 contains 16 residues. Complete variable domain (other parts from reference TRBV7-6 and TRBJ2-3): GAGVSQSPRYKVTKRGQDVALRCDPISGHVSLYWYRQALGQGPEFLTYFNYEAQQDKSGLPNDRFSAERPEGSISTLTIQRTEQRDSAMYRCASSLAWQGSADTQYFGPGTRLTVL.

The chain couples TRBV3-1 to TRBJ2-5. Per the germline V gene, CDR1 is LGHDT and CDR2 is YNNKEL (reference sequence). The length of the CDR3 is 13 residues. The CDR3 loop reads CASSQVGQETQYF.

The V and J genes are TRBV5-1 and TRBJ1-2; TCRdb calls TRBD1, which cannot be checked without DNA. The germline CDR1 and CDR2 sequences are SGHRS and YFSETQ. The CDR3 sequence is 15 residues long. CDR3 region: CASSPNTGGDYGYTF.

The CDR3 here is CASRPGMVNYGYTF. This chain connects TRBV6-1 to TRBJ1-2; TCRdb gives TRBD1 as the D gene, but with no DNA this cannot be confirmed. The CDR3 extends over 14 amino acids. The V gene's germline CDR1 is MNHNS and CDR2 SASEGT.

This chain joins TRBV5-1 and TRBJ2-7; with no DNA, the TCRdb D assignment of TRBD1 cannot be verified. Germline-derived CDR1 and CDR2 are SGHRS and YFSETQ. The CDR3 extends over 14 amino acids. The CDR3 region is CASIEGGDFYEQYF.

The chain combines TRBV29-1 with TRBJ2-1. The CDR3 length is 12 residues. The V gene's germline CDR1 is SQVTM and CDR2 ANQGSEA. The CDR3 spells CSVDQVADEQFF.

The chain links TRBV29-1 to TRBJ1-2; TCRdb proposes TRBD1, but this gene call is untestable without DNA. This CDR3 comprises 13 residues. CDR1 and CDR2 (germline): SQVTM, ANQGSEA. The CDR3 sequence is CSVGGTGNYGYTF.

V gene TRBV5-1 combines with J gene TRBJ2-1; as DNA is missing, the TRBD1 call by TCRdb cannot be tested. The CDR3 has 15 residues. Germline values: CDR1 SGHRS, CDR2 YFSETQ. The CDR3 here is CASSSVPGWYNEQFF.

The chain employs TRBV5-1 and TRBJ2-3; TCRdb gives TRBD2 as the D gene, but with no DNA this cannot be confirmed. The germline V gene encodes CDR1 SGHRS and CDR2 YFSETQ. The CDR3 is 17 amino acids. CDR3 residues: CASSRLAGGPNTDTQYF. The variable domain in full, with the rest retrieved from reference TRBV5-1 and TRBJ2-3, is KAGVTQTPRYLIKTRGQQVTLSCSPISGHRSVSWYQQTPGQGLQFLFEYFSETQRNKGNFPGRFSGRQFSNSRSEMNVSTLELGDSALYLCASSRLAGGPNTDTQYFGPGTRLTVL.

The V gene is TRBV5-5, the J gene TRBJ2-1; TCRdb calls TRBD1, which cannot be checked without DNA. This CDR3 has 14 residues. Germline V CDR1 and CDR2: SGHKS, YYEKEE (reference sequence). CDR3 sequence: CASSTGISYNEQFF.

This chain joins TRBV15 and TRBJ2-4; without DNA, the TCRdb call of TRBD2 cannot be checked. The CDR3 is 19 amino acids. The germline V gene has CDR1 LNHNV and CDR2 YYDKDF (reference sequence). CDR3 region: CATSRDLLAGSIAKNIQYF.